This T cell receptor beta chain was documented in a study of memory CD4+ T cells and cytomegalovirus serostatus. The assay was immunoSEQ multiplex PCR, and TCRdb's table has in-frame clones only and misses some. The data hold over 50,000 clones, with around 76% observed a single time. The sort gate was single viable CD3+CD4+CD8-CD45RO+ cells for memory CD4+ T cells. CMV serostatus came from serum IgG against pp150, pp28, p38, p52. Whole-study findings and limits: Each of 65 to 75 CMV-associated TCRbeta sequences occurred in one to five individuals. A US-trained random forest predicted CMV serostatus with median AUC about 0.92.

This clone was seen once. The target antigen is unknown. The CDR3 contains 14 residues. The V gene's germline CDR1 is MNHEY and CDR2 SVGAGI. Trimming took 4 bases from V and 3 from J; bases not matched to a gene: 3. The chain employs TRBV6-5 and TRBJ2-1, with 7 bases lining up with TRBD2. Sequences were obtained from memory CD4+ T cells from blood. The TCR originated in an adult in good health and CMV-seronegative. The CDR3 is CASSFSGFYNEQFF. The CDR3 coding sequence is TGTGCCAGCAGTTTTAGCGGGTTCTACAATGAGCAGTTCTTC.